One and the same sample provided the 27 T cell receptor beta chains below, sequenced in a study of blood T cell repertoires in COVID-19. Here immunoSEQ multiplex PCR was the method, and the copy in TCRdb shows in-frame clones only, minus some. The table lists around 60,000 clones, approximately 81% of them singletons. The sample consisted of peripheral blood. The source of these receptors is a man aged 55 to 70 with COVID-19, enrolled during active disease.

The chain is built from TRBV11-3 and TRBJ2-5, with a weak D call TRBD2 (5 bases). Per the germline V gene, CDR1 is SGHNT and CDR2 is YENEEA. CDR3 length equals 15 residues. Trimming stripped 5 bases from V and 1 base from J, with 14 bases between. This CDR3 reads CASSPGKGFQETQYF. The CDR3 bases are TGTGCCAGCAGCCCCGGGAAGGGATTCCAAGAGACCCAGTACTTC.

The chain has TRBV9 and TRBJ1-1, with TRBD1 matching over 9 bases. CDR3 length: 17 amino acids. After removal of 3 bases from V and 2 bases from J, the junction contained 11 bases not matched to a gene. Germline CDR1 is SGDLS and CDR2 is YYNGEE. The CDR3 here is CASSAGQGTLGNTEAFF. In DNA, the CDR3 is TGTGCCAGCAGCGCCGGACAGGGGACTTTGGGAAACACTGAAGCTTTCTTT. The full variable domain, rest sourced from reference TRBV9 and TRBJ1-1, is DSGVTQTPKHLITATGQRVTLRCSPRSGDLSVYWYQQSLDQGLQFLIQYYNGEERAKGNILERFSAQQFPDLHSELNLSSLELGDSALYFCASSAGQGTLGNTEAFFGQGTRLTVV.

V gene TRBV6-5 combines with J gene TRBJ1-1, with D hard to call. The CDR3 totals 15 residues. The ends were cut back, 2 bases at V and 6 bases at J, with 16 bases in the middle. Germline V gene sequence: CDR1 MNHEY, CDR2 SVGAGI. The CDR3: CASSYHATGVSEAFF. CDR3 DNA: TGTGCCAGCAGTTACCACGCGACGGGTGTCTCTGAAGCTTTCTTT.

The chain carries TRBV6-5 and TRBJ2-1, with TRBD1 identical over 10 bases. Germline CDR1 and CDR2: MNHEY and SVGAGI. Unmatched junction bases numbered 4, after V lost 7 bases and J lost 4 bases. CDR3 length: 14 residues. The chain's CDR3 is CASMGTGDYNEQFF. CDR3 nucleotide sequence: TGTGCCAGCATGGGGACAGGGGATTACAATGAGCAGTTCTTC.

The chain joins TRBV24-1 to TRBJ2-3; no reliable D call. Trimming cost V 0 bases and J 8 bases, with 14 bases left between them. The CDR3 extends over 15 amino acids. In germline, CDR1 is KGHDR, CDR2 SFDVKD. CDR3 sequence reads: CATSDLGPVSGTQYF. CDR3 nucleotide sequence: TGTGCCACCAGTGATTTGGGTCCGGTGTCAGGTACGCAGTATTTT.

CDR3: CASSIQGYGYTF. CDR3 sequence (DNA): TGTGCCAGTAGTATACAGGGGTATGGCTACACCTTC. This rearrangement joins TRBV19 to TRBJ1-2, with TRBD1 as a possible D gene (6 bases). The CDR3 contains 12 residues. Germline V gene sequence: CDR1 LNHDA, CDR2 SQIVND (reference sequence). The V end was cut by 2 bases, the J end by 5 bases, with 6 bases between.

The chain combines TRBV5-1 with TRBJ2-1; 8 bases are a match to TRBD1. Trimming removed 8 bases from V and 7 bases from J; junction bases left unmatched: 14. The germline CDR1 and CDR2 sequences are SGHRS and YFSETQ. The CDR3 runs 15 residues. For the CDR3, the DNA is TGCGCCAGTACCCCAACCGGGACAGGCGGGAATGAGCAGTTCTTC. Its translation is CASTPTGTGGNEQFF.

The CDR3 sequence: CASSERLQGAFF. The CDR3 DNA reads TGTGCCAGCAGTGAGAGGTTGCAGGGGGCTTTCTTT. This chain uses TRBV2 with TRBJ1-1; a weak D match, TRBD1 (6 bases). Trimming shortened V by 3 bases and J by 11 bases, and 13 bases separated the two germline ends. The germline gives CDR1 SNHLY, CDR2 FYNNEI. The CDR3 consists of 12 residues.

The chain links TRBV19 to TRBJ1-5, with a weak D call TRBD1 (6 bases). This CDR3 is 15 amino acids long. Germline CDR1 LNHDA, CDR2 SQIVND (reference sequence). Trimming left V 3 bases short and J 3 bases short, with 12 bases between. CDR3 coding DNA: TGTGCCAGTAGTATGATACAGGGTTTCAATCAGCCCCAGCATTTT. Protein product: CASSMIQGFNQPQHF.

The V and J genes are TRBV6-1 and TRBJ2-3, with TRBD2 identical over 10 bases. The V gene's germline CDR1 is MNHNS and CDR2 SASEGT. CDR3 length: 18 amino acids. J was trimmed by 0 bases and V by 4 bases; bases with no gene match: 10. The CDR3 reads CASSGSSGSFRSTDTQYF. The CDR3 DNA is TGTGCCAGCAGTGGGTCTAGCGGGAGTTTCAGGAGCACAGATACGCAGTATTTT.

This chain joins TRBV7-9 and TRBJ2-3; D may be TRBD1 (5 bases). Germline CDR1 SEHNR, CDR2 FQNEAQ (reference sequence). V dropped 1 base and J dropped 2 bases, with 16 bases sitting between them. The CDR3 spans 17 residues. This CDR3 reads CASSLVPGYGATDTQYF. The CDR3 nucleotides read TGTGCCAGCAGCTTAGTCCCAGGGTATGGGGCCACAGATACGCAGTATTTT. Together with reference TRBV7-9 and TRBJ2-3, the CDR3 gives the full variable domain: DTGVSQNPRHKITKRGQNVTFRCDPISEHNRLYWYRQTLGQGPEFLTYFQNEAQLEKSRLLSDRFSAERPKGSFSTLEIQRTEQGDSAMYLCASSLVPGYGATDTQYFGPGTRLTVL.

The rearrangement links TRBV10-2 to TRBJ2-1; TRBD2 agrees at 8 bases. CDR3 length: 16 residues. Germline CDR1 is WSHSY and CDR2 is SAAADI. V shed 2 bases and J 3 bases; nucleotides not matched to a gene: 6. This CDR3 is CASSETLAGFYNEQFF. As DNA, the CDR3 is TGCGCCAGCAGTGAGACGCTAGCGGGCTTCTACAATGAGCAGTTCTTC.

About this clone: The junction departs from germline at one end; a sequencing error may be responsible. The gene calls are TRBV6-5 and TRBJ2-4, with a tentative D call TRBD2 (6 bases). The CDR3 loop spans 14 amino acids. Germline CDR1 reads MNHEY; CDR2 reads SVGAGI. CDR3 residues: CASSRSGAENIQYF. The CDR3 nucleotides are TGTGCCAGCAGCCGGTCGGGAGCCGAAAACATTCAGTACTTC.

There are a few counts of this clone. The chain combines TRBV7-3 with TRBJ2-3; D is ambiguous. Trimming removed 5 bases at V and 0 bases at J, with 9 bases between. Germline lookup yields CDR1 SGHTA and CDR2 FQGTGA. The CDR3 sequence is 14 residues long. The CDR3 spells CASSPSTSTDTQYF. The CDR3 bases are TGTGCCAGCAGCCCTTCGACTAGCACAGATACGCAGTATTTT.

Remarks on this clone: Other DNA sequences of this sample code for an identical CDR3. The CDR3 here is CAWSVHRGTEAFF. Here the CDR3 DNA reads TGTGCCTGGAGTGTACACAGGGGGACTGAAGCTTTCTTT. The chain is built from TRBV30 and TRBJ1-1; 8 positions agree with TRBD1. The CDR3 length is 13 residues. With V trimmed by 0 bases and J by 5 bases, 2 bases remained unmatched. From germline, CDR1 is GTSNPN and CDR2 SVGIG (reference sequence).

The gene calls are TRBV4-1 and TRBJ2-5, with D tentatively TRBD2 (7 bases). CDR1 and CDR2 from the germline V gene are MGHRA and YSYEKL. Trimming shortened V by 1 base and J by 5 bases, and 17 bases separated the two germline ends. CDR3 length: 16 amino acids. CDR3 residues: CASSQGWGGRGETQYF. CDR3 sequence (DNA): TGCGCCAGCAGCCAAGGTTGGGGGGGCCGAGGGGAGACCCAGTACTTC.

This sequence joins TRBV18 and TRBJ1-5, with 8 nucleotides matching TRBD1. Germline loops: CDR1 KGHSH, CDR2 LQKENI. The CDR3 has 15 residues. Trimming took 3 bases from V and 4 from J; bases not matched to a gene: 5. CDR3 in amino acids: CASSPGTGGNQPQHF. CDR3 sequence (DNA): TGTGCCAGCTCACCCGGGACAGGTGGAAATCAGCCCCAGCATTTT. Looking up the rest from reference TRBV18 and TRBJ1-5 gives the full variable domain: NAGVMQNPRHLVRRRGQEARLRCSPMKGHSHVYWYRQLPEEGLKFMVYLQKENIIDESGMPKERFSAEFPKEGPSILRIQQVVRGDSAAYFCASSPGTGGNQPQHFGDGTRLSIL.

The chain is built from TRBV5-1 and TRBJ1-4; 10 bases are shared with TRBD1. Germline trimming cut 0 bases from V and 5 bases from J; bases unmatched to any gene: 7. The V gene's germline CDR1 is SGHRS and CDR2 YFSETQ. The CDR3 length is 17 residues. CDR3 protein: CASSLGTGTGENEKLFF. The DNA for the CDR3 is TGCGCCAGCAGCTTGGGGACCGGGACAGGGGAGAATGAAAAACTGTTTTTT.

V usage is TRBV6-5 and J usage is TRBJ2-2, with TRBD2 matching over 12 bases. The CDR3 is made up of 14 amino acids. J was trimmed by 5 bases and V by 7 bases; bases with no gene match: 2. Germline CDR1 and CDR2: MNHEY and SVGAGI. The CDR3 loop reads CASIGTSGTGELFF. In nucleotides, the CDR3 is TGTGCCAGCATCGGGACTAGCGGGACCGGGGAGCTGTTTTTT.

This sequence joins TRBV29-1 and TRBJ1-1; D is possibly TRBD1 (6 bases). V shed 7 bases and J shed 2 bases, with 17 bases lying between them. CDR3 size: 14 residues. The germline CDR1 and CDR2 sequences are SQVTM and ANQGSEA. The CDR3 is CSATGSSLNTEAFF. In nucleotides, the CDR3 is TGCAGCGCTACAGGGTCATCCCTTAACACTGAAGCTTTCTTT.

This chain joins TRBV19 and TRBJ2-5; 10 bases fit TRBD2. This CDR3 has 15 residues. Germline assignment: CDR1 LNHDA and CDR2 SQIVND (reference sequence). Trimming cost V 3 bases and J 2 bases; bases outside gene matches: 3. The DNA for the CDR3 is TGTGCCAGTAGTATTCTAGCGGGAGTTCAAGAGACCCAGTACTTC. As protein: CASSILAGVQETQYF. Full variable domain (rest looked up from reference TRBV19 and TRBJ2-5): DGGITQSPKYLFRKEGQNVTLSCEQNLNHDAMYWYRQDPGQGLRLIYYSQIVNDFQKGDIAEGYSVSREKKESFPLTVTSAQKNPTAFYLCASSILAGVQETQYFGPGTRLLVL.

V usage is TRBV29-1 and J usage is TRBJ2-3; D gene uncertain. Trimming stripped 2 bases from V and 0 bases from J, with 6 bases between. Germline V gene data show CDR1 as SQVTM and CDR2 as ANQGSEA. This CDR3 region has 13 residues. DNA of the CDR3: TGCAGCGTTGAACCCGGGAGCACAGATACGCAGTATTTT. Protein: CSVEPGSTDTQYF.

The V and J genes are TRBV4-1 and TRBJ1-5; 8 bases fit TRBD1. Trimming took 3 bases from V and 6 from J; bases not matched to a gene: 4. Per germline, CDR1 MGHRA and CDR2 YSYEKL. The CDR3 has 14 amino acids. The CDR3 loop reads CASSQRTGPQPQHF. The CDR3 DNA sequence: TGCGCCAGCAGCCAGAGGACAGGGCCTCAGCCCCAGCATTTT.

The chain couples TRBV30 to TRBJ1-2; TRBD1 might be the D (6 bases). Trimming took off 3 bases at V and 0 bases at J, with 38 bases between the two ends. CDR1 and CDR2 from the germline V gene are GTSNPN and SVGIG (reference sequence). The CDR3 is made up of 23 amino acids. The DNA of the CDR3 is TGTGCCTGGAGAGAGGGCCTTTTTCGGGGGGCGGAGGGATCACGAGAATCTAACTATGGCTACACCTTC. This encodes CAWREGLFRGAEGSRESNYGYTF. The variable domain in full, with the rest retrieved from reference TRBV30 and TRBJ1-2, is SQTIHQWPATLVQPVGSPLSLECTVEGTSNPNLYWYRQAAGRGLQLLFYSVGIGQISSEVPQNLSASRPQDRQFILSSKKLLLSDSGFYLCAWREGLFRGAEGSRESNYGYTFGSGTRLTVV.

The CDR3 DNA is TGTGCCAGCAGTGACAGCGGACAGAGAAACACCATATATTTT. This translates into CASSDSGQRNTIYF. The rearrangement uses TRBV6-1 and TRBJ1-3; tentatively, D is TRBD1 (6 bases). Between the trimmed V and J ends, which lost 3 bases and 5 bases, there was a span of 11 bases. There are 14 residues in the CDR3. Germline values: CDR1 MNHNS, CDR2 SASEGT.

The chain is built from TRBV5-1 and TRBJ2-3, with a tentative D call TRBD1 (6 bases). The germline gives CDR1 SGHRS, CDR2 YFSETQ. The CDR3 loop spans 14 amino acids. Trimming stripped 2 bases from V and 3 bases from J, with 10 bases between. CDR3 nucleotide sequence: TGCGCCAGCAGCTTCGGACAGCGAACAGATACGCAGTATTTT. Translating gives CASSFGQRTDTQYF.

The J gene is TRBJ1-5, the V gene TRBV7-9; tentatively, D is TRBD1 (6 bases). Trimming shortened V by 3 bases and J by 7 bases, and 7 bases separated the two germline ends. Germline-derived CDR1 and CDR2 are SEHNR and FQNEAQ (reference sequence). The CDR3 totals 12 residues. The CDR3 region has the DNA TGTGCCAGCAGCTTTAGGGGGCAGCCCCAGCATTTT. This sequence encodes CASSFRGQPQHF.